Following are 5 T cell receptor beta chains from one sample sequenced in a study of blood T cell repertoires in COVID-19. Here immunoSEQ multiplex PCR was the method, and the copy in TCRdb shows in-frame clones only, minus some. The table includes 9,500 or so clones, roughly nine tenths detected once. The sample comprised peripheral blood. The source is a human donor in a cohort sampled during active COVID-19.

For the CDR3, the DNA is TGTGCCAGTAGTCCCCAAGGGGGCGAGCAGTACTTC. It codes for CASSPQGGEQYF. The J gene is TRBJ2-7, the V gene TRBV19; the D gene is possibly TRBD1 (6 bases). Trimming removed 5 bases at V and 6 bases at J, with 11 bases between. Looked up from germline, CDR1 is LNHDA and CDR2 is SQIVND (reference sequence). CDR3 size: 12 residues.

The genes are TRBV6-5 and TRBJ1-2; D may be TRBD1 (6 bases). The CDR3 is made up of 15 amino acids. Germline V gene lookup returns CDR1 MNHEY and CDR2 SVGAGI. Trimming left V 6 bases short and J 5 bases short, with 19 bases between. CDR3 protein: CASRDLQGNHYGYTF. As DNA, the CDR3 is TGTGCCAGCAGGGACCTACAGGGAAATCATTATGGCTACACCTTC.

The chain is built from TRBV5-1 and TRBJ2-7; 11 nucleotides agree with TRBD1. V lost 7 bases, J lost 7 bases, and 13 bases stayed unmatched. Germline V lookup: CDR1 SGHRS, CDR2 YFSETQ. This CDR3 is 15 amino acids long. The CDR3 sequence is CASRRWDRGSSEQYF. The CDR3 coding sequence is TGCGCCAGCCGTAGATGGGACAGGGGGTCGAGTGAGCAGTACTTC. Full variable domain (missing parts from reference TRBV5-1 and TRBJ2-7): KAGVTQTPRYLIKTRGQQVTLSCSPISGHRSVSWYQQTPGQGLQFLFEYFSETQRNKGNFPGRFSGRQFSNSRSEMNVSTLELGDSALYLCASRRWDRGSSEQYFGPGTRLTVT.

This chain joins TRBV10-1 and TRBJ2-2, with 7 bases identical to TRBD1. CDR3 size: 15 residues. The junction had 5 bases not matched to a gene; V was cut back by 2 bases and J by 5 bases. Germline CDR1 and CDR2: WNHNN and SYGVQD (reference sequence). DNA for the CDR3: TGCGCCAGCAGTGAGGGAAGGGGGCGAACCGGGGAGCTGTTTTTT. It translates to CASSEGRGRTGELFF.

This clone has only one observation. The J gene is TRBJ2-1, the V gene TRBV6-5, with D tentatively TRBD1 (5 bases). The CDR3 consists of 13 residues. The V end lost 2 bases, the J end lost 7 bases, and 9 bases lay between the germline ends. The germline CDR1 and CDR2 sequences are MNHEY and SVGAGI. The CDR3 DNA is TGTGCCAGCAGTTACCCAGGGATGAATGAGCAGTTCTTC. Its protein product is CASSYPGMNEQFF.